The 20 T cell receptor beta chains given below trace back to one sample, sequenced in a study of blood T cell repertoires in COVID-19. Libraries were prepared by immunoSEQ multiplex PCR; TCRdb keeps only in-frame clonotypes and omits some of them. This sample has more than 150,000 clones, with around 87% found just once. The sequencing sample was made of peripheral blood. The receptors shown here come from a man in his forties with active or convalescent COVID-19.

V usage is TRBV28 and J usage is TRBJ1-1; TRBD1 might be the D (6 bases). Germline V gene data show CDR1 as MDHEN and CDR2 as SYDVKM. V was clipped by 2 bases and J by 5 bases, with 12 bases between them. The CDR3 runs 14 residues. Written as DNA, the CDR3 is TGTGCCAGCAGTTTACAGGGGCTGGGTACTGAAGCTTTCTTT. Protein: CASSLQGLGTEAFF.

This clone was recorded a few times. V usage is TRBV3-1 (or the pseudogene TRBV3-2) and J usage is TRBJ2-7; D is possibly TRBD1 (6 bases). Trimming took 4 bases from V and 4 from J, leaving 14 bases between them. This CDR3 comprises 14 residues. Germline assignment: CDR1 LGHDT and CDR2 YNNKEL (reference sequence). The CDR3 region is CASSPYRDSYEQYF. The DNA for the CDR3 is TGTGCCAGCAGCCCCTACAGGGATTCATACGAGCAGTACTTC.

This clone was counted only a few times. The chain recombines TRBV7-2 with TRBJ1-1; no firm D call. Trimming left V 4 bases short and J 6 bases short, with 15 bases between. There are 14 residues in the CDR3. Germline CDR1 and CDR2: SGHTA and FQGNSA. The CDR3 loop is CASSSGHQTSEAFF. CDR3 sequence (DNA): TGTGCCAGCAGCTCGGGTCACCAGACCTCTGAAGCTTTCTTT.

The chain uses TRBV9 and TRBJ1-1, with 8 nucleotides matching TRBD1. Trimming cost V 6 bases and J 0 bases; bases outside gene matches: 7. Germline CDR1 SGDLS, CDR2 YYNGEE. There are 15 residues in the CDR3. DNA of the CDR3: TGTGCCAGCACCCTTAGGGACAGGATGAACACTGAAGCTTTCTTT. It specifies CASTLRDRMNTEAFF.

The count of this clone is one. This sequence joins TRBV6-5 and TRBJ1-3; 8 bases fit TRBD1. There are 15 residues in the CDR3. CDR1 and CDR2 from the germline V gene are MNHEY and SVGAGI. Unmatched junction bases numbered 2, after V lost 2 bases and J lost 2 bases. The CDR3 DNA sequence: TGTGCCAGCAGTTACGGACAGGGCGCTGGAAACACCATATATTTT. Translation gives CASSYGQGAGNTIYF.

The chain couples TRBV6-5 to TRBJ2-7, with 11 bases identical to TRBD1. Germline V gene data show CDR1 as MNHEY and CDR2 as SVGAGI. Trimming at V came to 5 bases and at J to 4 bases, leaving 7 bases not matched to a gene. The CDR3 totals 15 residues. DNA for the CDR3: TGTGCCAGCAGTAACACCGGGACAGGGGGTTACGAGCAGTACTTC. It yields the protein CASSNTGTGGYEQYF.

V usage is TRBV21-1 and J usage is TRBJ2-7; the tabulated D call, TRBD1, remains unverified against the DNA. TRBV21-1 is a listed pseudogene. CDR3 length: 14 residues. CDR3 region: CASSKRDTTYEQYF. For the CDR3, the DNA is TGTGCCAGCAGCAAACGGGACACCACCTACGAGCAGTACTTC.

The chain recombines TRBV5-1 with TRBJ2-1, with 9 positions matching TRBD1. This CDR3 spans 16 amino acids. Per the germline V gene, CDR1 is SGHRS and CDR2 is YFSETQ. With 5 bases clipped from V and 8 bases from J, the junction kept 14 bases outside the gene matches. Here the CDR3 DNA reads TGCGCCAGCAGTAGGATGGGGACAGGGAATATCCATGAGCAGTTCTTC. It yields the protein CASSRMGTGNIHEQFF.

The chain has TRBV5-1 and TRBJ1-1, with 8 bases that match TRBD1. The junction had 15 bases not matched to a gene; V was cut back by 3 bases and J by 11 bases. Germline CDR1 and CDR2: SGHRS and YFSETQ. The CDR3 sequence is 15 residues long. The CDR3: CASSWGDRPEVGAFF. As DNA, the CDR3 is TGCGCCAGCAGCTGGGGGGACAGGCCCGAGGTTGGGGCTTTCTTT.

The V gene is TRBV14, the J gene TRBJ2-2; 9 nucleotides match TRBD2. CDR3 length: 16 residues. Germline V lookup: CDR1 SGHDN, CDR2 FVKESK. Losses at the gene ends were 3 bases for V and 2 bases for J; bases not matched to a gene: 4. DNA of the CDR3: TGTGCCAGCAGCCACTTAGCGGGGGCCAACACCGGGGAGCTGTTTTTT. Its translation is CASSHLAGANTGELFF.

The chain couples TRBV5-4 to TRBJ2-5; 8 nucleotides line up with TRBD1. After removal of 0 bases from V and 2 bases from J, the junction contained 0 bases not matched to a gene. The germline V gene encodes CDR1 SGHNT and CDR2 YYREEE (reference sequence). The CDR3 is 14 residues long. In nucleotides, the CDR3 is TGTGCCAGCAGCTTGGACAGGGGGCAAGAGACCCAGTACTTC. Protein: CASSLDRGQETQYF.

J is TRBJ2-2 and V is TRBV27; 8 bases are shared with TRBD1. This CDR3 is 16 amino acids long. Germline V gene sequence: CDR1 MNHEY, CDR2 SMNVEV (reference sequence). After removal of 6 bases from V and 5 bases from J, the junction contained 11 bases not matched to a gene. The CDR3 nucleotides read TGTGCCAGCAGCCGACAGGGGCCCGAGGGGACCGGGGAGCTGTTTTTT. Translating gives CASSRQGPEGTGELFF.

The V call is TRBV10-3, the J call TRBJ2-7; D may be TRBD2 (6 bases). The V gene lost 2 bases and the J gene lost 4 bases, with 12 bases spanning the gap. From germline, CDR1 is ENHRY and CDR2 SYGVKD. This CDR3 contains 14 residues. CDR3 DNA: TGTGCCATCAGTGAGGGGGGGTCTACTTACGAGCAGTACTTC. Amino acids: CAISEGGSTYEQYF.

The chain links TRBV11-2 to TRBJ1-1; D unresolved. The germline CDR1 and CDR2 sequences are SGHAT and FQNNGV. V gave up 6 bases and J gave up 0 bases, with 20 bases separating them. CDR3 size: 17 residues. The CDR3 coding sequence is TGTGCCAGCAGTCCTCTTCCCGCGGGCAGCCTGAACACTGAAGCTTTCTTT. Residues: CASSPLPAGSLNTEAFF.

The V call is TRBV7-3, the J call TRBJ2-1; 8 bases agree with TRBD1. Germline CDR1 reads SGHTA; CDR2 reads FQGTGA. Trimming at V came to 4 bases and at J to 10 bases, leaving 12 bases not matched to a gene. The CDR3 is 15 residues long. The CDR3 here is CASSSPGTGISEQFF. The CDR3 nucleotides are TGTGCCAGCAGCTCCCCGGGGACAGGAATCAGCGAGCAGTTCTTC.

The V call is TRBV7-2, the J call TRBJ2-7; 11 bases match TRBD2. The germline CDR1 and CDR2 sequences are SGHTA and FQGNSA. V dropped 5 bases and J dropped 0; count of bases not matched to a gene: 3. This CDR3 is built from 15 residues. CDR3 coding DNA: TGTGCCAGCAGCGTAACTAGCGGGAGCTCCTACGAGCAGTACTTC. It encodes CASSVTSGSSYEQYF.

The CDR3 DNA reads as TGTGCCAGCAGGGGACTAGCGGGGGAGACCGGGGAGCTGTTTTTT. This encodes CASRGLAGETGELFF. The rearrangement joins TRBV2 to TRBJ2-2, with 14 bases aligning to TRBD2. Germline lookup yields CDR1 SNHLY and CDR2 FYNNEI. The CDR3 covers 15 residues. V lost 6 bases, J lost 5 bases, and 2 bases stayed unmatched.

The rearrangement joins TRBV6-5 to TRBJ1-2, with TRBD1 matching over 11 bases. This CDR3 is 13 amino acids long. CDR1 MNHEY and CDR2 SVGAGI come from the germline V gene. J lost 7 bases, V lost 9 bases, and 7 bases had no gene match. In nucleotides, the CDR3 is TGTGCCAGTGAAGTGGGACAGGGGGGTGGCTACACCTTC. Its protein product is CASEVGQGGGYTF.

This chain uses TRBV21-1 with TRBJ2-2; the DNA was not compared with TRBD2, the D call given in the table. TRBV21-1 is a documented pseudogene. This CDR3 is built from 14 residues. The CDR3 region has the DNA TGTGCCAGCTTTCGGGAGGCTAACACCGGGGAGCTGTTTTTT. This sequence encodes CASFREANTGELFF.

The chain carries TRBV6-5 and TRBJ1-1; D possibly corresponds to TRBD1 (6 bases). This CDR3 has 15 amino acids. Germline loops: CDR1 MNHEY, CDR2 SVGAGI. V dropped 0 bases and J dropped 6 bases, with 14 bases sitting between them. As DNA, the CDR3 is TGTGCCAGCAGTTACTCGCCAGGGGTCGTTTCTGAAGCTTTCTTT. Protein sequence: CASSYSPGVVSEAFF.